The entry below gives a single T cell receptor beta chain sequence along with its context. Its antigen has not been determined. Base-call qualities are not available, and no considerably larger clone is one nucleotide away. Explained via the paper, the treatment or condition label denotes: roughly 19 received Ad26.COV2.S at low or high dose, single or two shots; roughly five received placebo; per-sample allocation not given. For vaccine and placebo recipients, repertoires were sequenced using samples collected on day 63 after the first injection. Between 29 July and 7 August 2020, Cohort 1b enrolled 20 to 30 adults aged 18-55 years at one site in Boston, USA. Ad26.COV2.S was a replication-incompetent adenovirus type 26 vector expressing a prefusion-stabilized SARS-CoV-2 spike protein from the original Wuhan strain. There are 12 amino acids in the CDR3, from cysteine to phenylalanine inclusive. Only the CDR3 portion is preserved as DNA: 36 bases, with reading frame beginning at the first base. Between the V and J ends, shortened by 6 bases and 5 bases respectively, the junction contains 10 bases. The germline V gene specifies ENHRY as CDR1 and SYGVKD as CDR2.

The sample comes from a study of Ad26.COV2.S vaccination and SARS-CoV-2 variants (dated by TCRdb to the early 2020s). Notes on the research overall: Donors in the vaccine arm were drawn from COV1001, a phase I-IIa trial of Ad26.COV2.S in healthy adults that was multicentre, randomized, double-blind and placebo-controlled. A total of 32 samples were included in the TCR-sequenced set, comprising roughly 19 Ad26.COV2.S vaccine recipients, 5 placebo recipients and 8 SARS-CoV-2 convalescent individuals. TCRbeta repertoire sequencing served as the tool for gauging how specific and how broad the SARS-CoV-2-reactive T cell receptors were following Ad26.COV2.S vaccination. Investigators remained blinded to trial group allocation during experiments and outcome assessment. Trial participants were randomized into five groups of five: low-dose or high-dose Ad26.COV2.S given once or twice, or placebo on both occasions. Ad26.COV2.S was administered intramuscularly at 5 x 10^10 or 1 x 10^11 viral particles, either as a single shot or as two shots given 56 days apart.

TCRbeta CDR3 regions were sequenced with the immunoSEQ Assay. After extraction, genomic DNA underwent amplification by bias-controlled multiplex PCR, followed by high-throughput sequencing. The original methods were these. To quantify the absolute abundance of every unique TCRbeta CDR3 region, sequences were collapsed and filtered. T cell fraction was estimated by normalization of TCRbeta template counts to usable DNA, with usable DNA being measured through amplification of reference genes present in all nucleated cells. Repertoire TCRs were annotated as SARS-CoV-2-specific by exact matching of V gene, CDR3 amino acid sequence and J gene to a known reactive TCR set. MIRA supplied the reference SARS-CoV-2 TCR set, which was filtered for enrichment in COVID-19-positive ImmuneCODE repertoires so that public or cross-reactive TCRs were removed. Drawing on the MIRA antigens, annotated TCRs were analysed further at the level of specific ORF or position within ORF. Breadth was defined as annotated unique rearrangements over total unique productive rearrangements; depth was the summed frequency of those rearrangements. Two-sided Wilcoxon rank-sum tests were applied when comparing TCR breadth between groups. TCRdb obtained this table from immuneACCESS and retained in-frame rearrangements with V and J assigned. These tables miss some clones; where compared with another copy, unresolved V genes account for less than half of the shortfall, and the remainder is unexplained. V and J calls and clone size are those listed in that table; D and trimming were worked out from the DNA. This sample has about 680,000 clones in its table, and 70% to 90% of those were observed once. The top ten constitute about 1.5% of the sample.

General findings and caveats noted by the study authors: After vaccination, spike-specific CD8+ and CD4+ T cell responses were reported to show substantial breadth. Higher spike-specific TCR breadth was observed in Ad26.COV2.S recipients than in placebo recipients (P = 0.0014). The study lacked the statistical power to compare responses across vaccine doses or regimens. According to the authors, total T cell responses may have been underestimated by the TCR breadth and depth analyses. Vaccine and placebo recipients had similar non-spike TCR breadth, a finding consistent with the vaccine containing only spike.

The TCR originated in a person aged 18-60 years who received the Ad26.COV2.S COVID-19 vaccine or a placebo. The sample in question was peripheral blood, obtained in a trial of Ad26.COV2.S vaccine versus placebo. The rearrangement joined TRBV10-3 to TRBJ1-2, with a tentative D gene TRBD1 over 5 matching bases. This receptor carries the CDR3 CAIRGTVYGYTF. The DNA reads TGTGCCATCAGGGGGACGGTATATGGCTACACCTTC.